The sequence of this T cell receptor (beta chain) was determined in a study of T cells in tuberculosis. Germline CDR1 MNHEY, CDR2 SVGAGI. The ends were cut back, 2 bases at V and 3 bases at J, with 14 bases in the middle. This CDR3 has 15 amino acids. After thawing and overnight rest, PBMC were stained with GMM-loaded CD1B tetramer, viability dye and anti-CD3 for sorting. CD1B tetramers were loaded with Rhodococcus equi-derived C32 glucose monomycolate. CD14-expressing monocytes were removed from PBMC before cryopreservation and sorting. Assay used: immunoSEQ multiplex PCR; TCRdb lists only in-frame clones, some missing. The data contain 55,000 to 60,000 clones, around 90% of them singletons.

This clonotype was sampled from an adult woman with latent tuberculosis. Material: CD1b-GMM tetramer-negative cells sorted from PBMCs. The chain is built from TRBV6-5 and TRBJ2-7; possibly TRBD2 for D (6 bases). The CDR3 coding sequence is TGTGCCAGCAGTTACAGCAGCGGGCAGATCTACGAGCAGTACTTC. The encoded protein is CASSYSSGQIYEQYF.